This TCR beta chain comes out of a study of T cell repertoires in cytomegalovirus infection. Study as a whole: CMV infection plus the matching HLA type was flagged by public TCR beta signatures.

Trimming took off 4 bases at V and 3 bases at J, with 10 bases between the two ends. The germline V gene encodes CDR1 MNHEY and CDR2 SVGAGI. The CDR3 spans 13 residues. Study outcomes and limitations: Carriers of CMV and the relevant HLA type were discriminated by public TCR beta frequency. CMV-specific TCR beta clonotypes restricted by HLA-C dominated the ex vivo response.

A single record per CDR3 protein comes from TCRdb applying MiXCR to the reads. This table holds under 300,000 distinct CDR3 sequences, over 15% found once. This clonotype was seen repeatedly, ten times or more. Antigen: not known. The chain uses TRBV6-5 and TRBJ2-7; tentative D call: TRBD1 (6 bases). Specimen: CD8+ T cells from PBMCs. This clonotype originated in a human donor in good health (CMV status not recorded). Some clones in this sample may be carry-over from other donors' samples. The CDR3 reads CASSWTAHYEQYF. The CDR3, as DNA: TGTGCCAGCAGTTGGACAGCCCACTACGAGCAGTACTTC.